This TCR beta chain was captured by sequencing in a study of regulatory T cells in long-lasting Graves disease. Regarding time point: newly diagnosed GD, antithyroid drugs for less than 3 months. Following extraction of RNA from PBMCs, that RNA was used to make the TCR library. Libraries of TCR beta came from iRepertoire HTBI primers plus Arm-PCR of CDR3 regions. TCRdb used MiXCR to reprocess the multiplex PCR reads, holding one entry per CDR3 protein. The sample includes 380,000 or so distinct CDR3 sequences, 16% of them seen just once. CDR1 and CDR2 from the germline V gene are DFQATT and SNEGSKA (reference sequence). The CDR3 has 13 amino acids. Points on this clonotype: With a much larger clone just one base away, this may be a read error.

This same sample was also taken into another study, of T cells in Graves' hyperthyroidism and ophthalmopathy. From that paper: Patients aged 18 to 65 had newly diagnosed hyperthyroidism lasting under 2 months.

The TCR sequence derives from a woman between 18 and 29 years old with Graves disease. The source was peripheral blood mononuclear cells (PBMCs), collected at new diagnosis, from a patient treated with antithyroid drugs. V gene TRBV20-1 combines with J gene TRBJ1-1; weak D call: TRBD1 (6 bases). The CDR3 is CSATGTLNTGAFF. The CDR3 DNA sequence: TGCAGTGCTACAGGGACACTGAACACTGGAGCTTTCTTT.